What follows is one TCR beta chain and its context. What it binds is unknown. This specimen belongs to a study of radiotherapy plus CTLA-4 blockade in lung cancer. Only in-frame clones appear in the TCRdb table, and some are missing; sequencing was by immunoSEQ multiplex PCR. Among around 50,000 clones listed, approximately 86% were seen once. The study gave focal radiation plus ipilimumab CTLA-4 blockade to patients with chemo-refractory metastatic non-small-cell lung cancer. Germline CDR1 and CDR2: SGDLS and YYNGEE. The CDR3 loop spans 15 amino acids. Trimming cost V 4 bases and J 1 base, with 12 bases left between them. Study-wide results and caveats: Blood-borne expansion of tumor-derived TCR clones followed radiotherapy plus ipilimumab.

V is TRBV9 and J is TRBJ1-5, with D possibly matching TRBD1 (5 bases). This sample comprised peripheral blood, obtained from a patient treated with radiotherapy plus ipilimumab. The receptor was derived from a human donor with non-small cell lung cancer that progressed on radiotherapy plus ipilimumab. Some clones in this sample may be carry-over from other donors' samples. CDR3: CASSPGPGSNQPQHF. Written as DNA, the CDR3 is TGTGCCAGCAGCCCGGGCCCAGGGAGCAATCAGCCCCAGCATTTT.